Given below is one TCR beta chain in context. One entry per CDR3 protein, called by TCRdb with MiXCR from the 5' RACE reads. This table has 140,000 to 150,000 distinct CDR3 sequences, around 27% appearing once. These data originate in a study of T-cell memory formation after mild COVID-19. Germline CDR1 and CDR2: MNHEY and SVGEGT. V shed 7 bases and J shed 0 bases, with 11 bases lying between them. The CDR3 sequence is 14 residues long. Sequenced: PBMCs or a T cell subset sorted from them (not recorded which). The chain couples TRBV6-2 or TRBV6-3 to TRBJ2-3; D is undetermined. The sequence came from an adult woman who had mild COVID-19 (a few samples of this study predate the infection). Cell type and time point are not known. CDR3 nucleotide sequence: TGTGCCAGCACGGCGGTCCATAGCACAGATACGCAGTATTTT. Translated: CASTAVHSTDTQYF.